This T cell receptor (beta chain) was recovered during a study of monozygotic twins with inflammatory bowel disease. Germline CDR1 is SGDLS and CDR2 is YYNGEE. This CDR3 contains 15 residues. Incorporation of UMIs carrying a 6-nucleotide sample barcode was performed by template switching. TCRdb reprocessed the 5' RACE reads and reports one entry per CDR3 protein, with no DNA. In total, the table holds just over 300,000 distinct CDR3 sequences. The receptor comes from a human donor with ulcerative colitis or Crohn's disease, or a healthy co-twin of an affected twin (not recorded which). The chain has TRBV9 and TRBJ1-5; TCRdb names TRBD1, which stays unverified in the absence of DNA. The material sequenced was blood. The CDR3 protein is CASSPRTGRDQPQHF.